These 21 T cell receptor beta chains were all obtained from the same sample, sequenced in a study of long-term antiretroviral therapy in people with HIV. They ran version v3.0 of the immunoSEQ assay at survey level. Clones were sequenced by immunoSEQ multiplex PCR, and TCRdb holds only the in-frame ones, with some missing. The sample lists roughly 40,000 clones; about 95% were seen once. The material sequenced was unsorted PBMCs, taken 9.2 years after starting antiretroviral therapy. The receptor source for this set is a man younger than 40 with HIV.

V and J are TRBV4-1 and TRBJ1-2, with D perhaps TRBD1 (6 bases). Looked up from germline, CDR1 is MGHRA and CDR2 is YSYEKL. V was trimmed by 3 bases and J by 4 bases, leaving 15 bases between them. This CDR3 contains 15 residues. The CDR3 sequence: CASSHQETGTYGYTF. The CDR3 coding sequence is TGCGCCAGCAGCCACCAAGAGACAGGAACCTATGGCTACACCTTC.

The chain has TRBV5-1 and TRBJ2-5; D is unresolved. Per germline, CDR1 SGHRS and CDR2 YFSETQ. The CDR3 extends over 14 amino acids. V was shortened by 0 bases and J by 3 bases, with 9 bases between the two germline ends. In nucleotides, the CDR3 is TGCGCCAGCAGCTTGGGTAAGAGTAAAGAGACCCAGTACTTC. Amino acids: CASSLGKSKETQYF.

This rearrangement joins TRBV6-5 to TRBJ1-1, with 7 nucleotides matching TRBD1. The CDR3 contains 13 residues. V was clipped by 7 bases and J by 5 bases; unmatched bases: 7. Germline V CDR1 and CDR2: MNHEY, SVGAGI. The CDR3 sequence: CASIRGPGTEAFF. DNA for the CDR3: TGTGCCAGCATTAGGGGGCCGGGAACTGAAGCTTTCTTT.

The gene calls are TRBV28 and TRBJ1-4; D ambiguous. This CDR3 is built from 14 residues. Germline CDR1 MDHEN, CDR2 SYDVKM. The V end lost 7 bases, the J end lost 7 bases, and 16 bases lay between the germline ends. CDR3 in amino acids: CASKLGTMGEKLFF. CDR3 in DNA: TGTGCCAGCAAACTCGGTACGATGGGTGAAAAACTGTTTTTT. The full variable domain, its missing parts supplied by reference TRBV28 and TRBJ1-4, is DVKVTQSSRYLVKRTGEKVFLECVQDMDHENMFWYRQDPGLGLRLIYFSYDVKMKEKGDIPEGYSVSREKKERFSLILESASTNQTSMYLCASKLGTMGEKLFFGSGTQLSVL.

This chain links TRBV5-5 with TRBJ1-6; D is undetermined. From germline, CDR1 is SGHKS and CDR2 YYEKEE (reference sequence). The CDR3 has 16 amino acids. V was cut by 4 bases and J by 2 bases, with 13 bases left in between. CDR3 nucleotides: TGTGCCAGCAGCGTCGGCACGTACACCTATAATTCACCCCTCCACTTT. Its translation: CASSVGTYTYNSPLHF.

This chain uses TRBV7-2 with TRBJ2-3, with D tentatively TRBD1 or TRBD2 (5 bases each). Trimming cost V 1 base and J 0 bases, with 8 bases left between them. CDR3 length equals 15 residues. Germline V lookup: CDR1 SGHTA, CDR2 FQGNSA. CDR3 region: CASSLEWGSTDTQYF. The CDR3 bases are TGTGCCAGCAGCTTAGAGTGGGGGAGCACAGATACGCAGTATTTT.

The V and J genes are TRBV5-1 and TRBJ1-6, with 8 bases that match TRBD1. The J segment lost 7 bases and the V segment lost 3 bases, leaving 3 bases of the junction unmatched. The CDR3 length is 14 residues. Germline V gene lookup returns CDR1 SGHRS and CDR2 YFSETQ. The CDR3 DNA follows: TGCGCCAGCAGCTCCGACAGGGGAAATTCACCCCTCCACTTT. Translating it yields CASSSDRGNSPLHF. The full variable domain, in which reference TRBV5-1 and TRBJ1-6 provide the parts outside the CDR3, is KAGVTQTPRYLIKTRGQQVTLSCSPISGHRSVSWYQQTPGQGLQFLFEYFSETQRNKGNFPGRFSGRQFSNSRSEMNVSTLELGDSALYLCASSSDRGNSPLHFGNGTRLTVT.

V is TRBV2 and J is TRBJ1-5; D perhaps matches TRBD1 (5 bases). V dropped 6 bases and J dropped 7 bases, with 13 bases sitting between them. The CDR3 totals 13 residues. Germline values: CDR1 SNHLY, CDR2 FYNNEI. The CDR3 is CASRPNQGQPQHF. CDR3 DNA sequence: TGTGCCAGCAGACCAAATCAGGGACAGCCCCAGCATTTT.

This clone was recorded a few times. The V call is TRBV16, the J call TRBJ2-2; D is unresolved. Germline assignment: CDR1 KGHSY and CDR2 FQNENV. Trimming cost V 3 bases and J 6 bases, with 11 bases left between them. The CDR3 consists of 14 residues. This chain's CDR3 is CASSQYSGAGELFF. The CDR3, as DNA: TGTGCCAGCAGCCAGTACTCAGGTGCCGGGGAGCTGTTTTTT.

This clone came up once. Here the CDR3 DNA reads TGTGCTAGTGGTAGGGGGGGGGCTCAAGAGACCCAGTACTTC. It translates to CASGRGGAQETQYF. V usage is TRBV12-5 and J usage is TRBJ2-5; D perhaps matches TRBD2 (7 bases). Trimming left V 5 bases short and J 2 bases short, with 12 bases between. The CDR3 loop spans 14 amino acids. Germline V gene sequence: CDR1 LGHNT, CDR2 FRNRAP.

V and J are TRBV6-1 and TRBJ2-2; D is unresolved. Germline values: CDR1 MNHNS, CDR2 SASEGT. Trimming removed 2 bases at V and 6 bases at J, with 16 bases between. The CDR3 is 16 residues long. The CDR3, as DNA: TGTGCCAGCAGTGAAATCACCGTCGACCCTCCCGGGGAGCTGTTTTTT. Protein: CASSEITVDPPGELFF.

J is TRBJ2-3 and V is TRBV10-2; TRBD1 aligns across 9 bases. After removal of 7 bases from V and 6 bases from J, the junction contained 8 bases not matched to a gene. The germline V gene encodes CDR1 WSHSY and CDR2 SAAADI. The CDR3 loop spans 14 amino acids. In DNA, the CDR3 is TGCGCCAGCATTCCGGGACAGGGTGGGGATACGCAGTATTTT. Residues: CASIPGQGGDTQYF.

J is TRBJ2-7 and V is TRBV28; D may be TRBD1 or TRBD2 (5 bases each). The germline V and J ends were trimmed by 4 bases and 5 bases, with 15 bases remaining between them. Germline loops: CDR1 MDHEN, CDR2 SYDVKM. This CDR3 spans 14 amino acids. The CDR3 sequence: CASSSVGGINEQYV. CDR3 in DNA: TGTGCCAGCAGTTCGGTTGGGGGAATTAACGAGCAGTACGTC.

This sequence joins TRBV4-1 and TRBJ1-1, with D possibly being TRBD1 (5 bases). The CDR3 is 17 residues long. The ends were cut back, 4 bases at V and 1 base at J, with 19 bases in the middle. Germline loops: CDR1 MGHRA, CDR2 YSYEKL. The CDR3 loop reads CASSLSNRGSENTEAFF. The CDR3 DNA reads TGCGCCAGCAGCCTTTCGAACCGGGGCTCGGAGAACACTGAAGCTTTCTTT.

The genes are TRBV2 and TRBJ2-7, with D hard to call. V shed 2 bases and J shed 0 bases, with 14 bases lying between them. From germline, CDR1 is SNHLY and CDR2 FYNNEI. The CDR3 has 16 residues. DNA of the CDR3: TGTGCCAGCAGTGAAACGGTGGACCAAAGCTCCTACGAGCAGTACGTC. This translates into CASSETVDQSSYEQYV.

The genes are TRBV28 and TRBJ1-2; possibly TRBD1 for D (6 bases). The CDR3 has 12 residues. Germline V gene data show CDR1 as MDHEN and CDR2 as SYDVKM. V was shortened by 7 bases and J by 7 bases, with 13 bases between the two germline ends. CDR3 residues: CASTRTASGYTF. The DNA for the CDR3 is TGTGCCAGCACCCGGACAGCAAGTGGCTACACCTTC.

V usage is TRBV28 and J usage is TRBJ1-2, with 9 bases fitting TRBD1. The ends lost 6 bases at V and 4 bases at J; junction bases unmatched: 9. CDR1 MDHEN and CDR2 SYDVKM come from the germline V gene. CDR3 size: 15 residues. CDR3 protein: CASSLGGQGVYGYTF. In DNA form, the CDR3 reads TGTGCCAGCAGCTTAGGGGGACAGGGTGTCTATGGCTACACCTTC.

This chain's CDR3 is CARSLLGLGCTGELFF. CDR3 bases: TGTGCCAGAAGCTTATTGGGATTGGGTTGTACCGGGGAGCTGTTTTTT. The chain recombines TRBV5-3 with TRBJ2-2; D unclear. TRBV5-3 is designated an ORF whose function remains uncertain. V dropped 2 bases and J dropped 5 bases, with 16 bases sitting between them. The CDR3 is made up of 16 amino acids.

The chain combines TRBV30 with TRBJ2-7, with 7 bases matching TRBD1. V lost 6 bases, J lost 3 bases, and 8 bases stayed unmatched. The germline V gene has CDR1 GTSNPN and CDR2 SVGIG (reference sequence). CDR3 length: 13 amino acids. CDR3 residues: CACAPGGGYEQYF. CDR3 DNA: TGTGCCTGCGCCCCAGGGGGTGGCTACGAGCAGTACTTC.

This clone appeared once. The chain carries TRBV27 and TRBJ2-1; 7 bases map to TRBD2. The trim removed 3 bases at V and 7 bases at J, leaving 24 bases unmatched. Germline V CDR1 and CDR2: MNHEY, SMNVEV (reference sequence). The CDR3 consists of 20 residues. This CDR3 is CASSLLTHRGVPRMRNEQFF. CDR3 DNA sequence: TGTGCCAGCAGTTTGCTCACACACCGGGGGGTTCCACGAATGAGGAATGAGCAGTTCTTC.

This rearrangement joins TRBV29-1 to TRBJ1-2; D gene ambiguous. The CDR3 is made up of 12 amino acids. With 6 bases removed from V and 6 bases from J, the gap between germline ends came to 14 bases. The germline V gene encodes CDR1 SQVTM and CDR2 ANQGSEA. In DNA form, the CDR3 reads TGCAGCGTCGTTCGCGGACCTCATGGCTACACCTTC. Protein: CSVVRGPHGYTF.